A selection of T cell receptor beta chains follows, all from one sample in a study of Tregs in tolerant kidney transplant recipients. Clones were read by immunoSEQ multiplex PCR, and TCRdb kept only the in-frame ones, dropping some. The data contain around 74,000 clones, under 98% of them singletons. The source was CD4+ T cells from blood, collected before the transplant. The origin of the receptors is a human donor who received a combined kidney and bone marrow transplant. CDR3s include the opening cysteine and the closing phenylalanine or tryptophan. D genes are given only for firm matches. Only part of the rows carry a size: once, few, many, or a class if the clone is expanded.

v_gene,d_gene,abundance,j_gene,CDR3aa,CDR3nt
TRBV7-2,TRBD1,NA,TRBJ1-5,CASSLEPGTGSQPQHF,TGTGCCAGCAGCTTAGAACCCGGGACAGGTAGTCAGCCCCAGCATTTT
TRBV27,NA,NA,TRBJ2-1,CASSLRQIPSYNEQFF,TGTGCCAGCAGTTTAAGACAGATTCCCTCCTACAATGAGCAGTTCTTC
TRBV4-2,NA,NA,TRBJ2-1,CASSQDSAVYNEQFF,TGTGCCAGCAGCCAAGATAGTGCTGTCTACAATGAGCAGTTCTTC
TRBV7-2,TRBD2,NA,TRBJ2-2,CASSLSGRARDTGELFF,TGTGCCAGCAGCTTGTCCGGGAGGGCCCGTGACACCGGGGAGCTGTTTTTT
TRBV5-4,TRBD1,once,TRBJ1-4,CASSRGRDRANEKLFF,TGTGCCAGCAGCCGGGGGCGGGACAGGGCTAATGAAAAACTGTTTTTT
TRBV2,TRBD2,NA,TRBJ2-2,CASSAPLAGVTGELFF,TGTGCCAGCAGCGCCCCCCTAGCGGGAGTAACCGGGGAGCTGTTTTTT
TRBV29-1,TRBD1,once,TRBJ1-2,CSVDSGTGTIGYTF,TGCAGCGTAGACTCCGGGACAGGGACTATTGGCTACACCTTC
TRBV6-6,TRBD2,NA,TRBJ2-3,CASSPRRGLGEDTQYF,TGTGCCAGCAGTCCTCGTAGGGGACTAGGAGAAGATACGCAGTATTTT
TRBV27,NA,NA,TRBJ2-1,CASSGRASGDNEQFF,TGTGCCAGCAGTGGGCGGGCTAGTGGCGACAATGAGCAGTTCTTC
TRBV6-5,TRBD1,NA,TRBJ1-1,CASRRTGGTEAFF,TGTGCCAGCAGGAGGACAGGGGGCACTGAAGCTTTCTTT
TRBV9,TRBD2,NA,TRBJ2-3,CASSETLAGGTDTQYF,TGTGCCAGCAGCGAGACACTAGCGGGAGGCACAGATACGCAGTATTTT